The T cell receptor beta chain described here comes from a study of blood T cell repertoires in COVID-19. This table comes from immunoSEQ multiplex PCR, and its TCRdb copy is limited to in-frame clones, with some not included. Of about 42,000 clones listed, roughly 88% are singletons. Sample: peripheral blood. The source of this sequence is a human donor in a cohort sampled during active COVID-19.

As DNA, the CDR3 is TGTGCCAGCAGCTTATGGGCAGGGGCCCCCATCACTGAAGCTTTCTTT. Residues: CASSLWAGAPITEAFF. The genes are TRBV7-2 and TRBJ1-1, with D tentatively TRBD1 (6 bases). From germline, CDR1 is SGHTA and CDR2 FQGNSA. V lost 2 bases and J lost 4, with 17 bases in between. This CDR3 region has 16 residues.